This T cell receptor beta chain was sequenced for a study of T cells after yellow fever vaccination (dated by TCRdb to the late 2010s). At the level of the whole study: Libraries from fractions with low cell numbers were prepared with the SMART-Seq v4 Ultra Low Input RNA kit. The cohort comprised two healthy male donors, one aged 18 to 30 and one aged 30 to 40 years. Blood samples were taken at several timepoints before and after primary and secondary immunization, and bulk PBMC replicates and cell subsets were isolated. Bulk TCR alpha and beta repertoires were sequenced longitudinally to track T-cell clones before and after primary and booster YFV17D yellow fever vaccination.

As regards this clonotype: Its antigen is unknown. No qualities accompany the bases; no much larger clone lies one base away.

The germline V gene encodes CDR1 SQVTM and CDR2 ANQGSEA. The CDR3, from cysteine to phenylalanine, totals 14 residues. Kept here is only the CDR3 DNA, which spans 42 bases and is read in frame from base 1. Germline trimming amounts to 4 bases on V and 3 bases on J, with 4 as the count of junction bases outside the gene matches. Findings and caveats that apply to the study as a whole: Compared with the primary T-cell response, the secondary T-cell response was weaker but faster, peaking on day 5 rather than day 15. Most clones expanded after primary vaccination were re-detected after the booster (almost 98% of CD4 and 88% of CD8), suggesting broad memory maintenance. Because only a couple of donors were included in the study, the extent to which the findings can be generalized is limited. FACS-sorted repertoires could contain abundant contaminating clonotypes from the bulk population, so computational filtering was required. A small share of clonotypes occurred in both CD4 and CD8 compartments, likely arising from convergent recombination.

Explained via the paper, the treatment or condition label denotes: live attenuated yellow fever vaccine strain. PBMCs were isolated from peripheral blood using a standard Ficoll-Paque protocol. CD4 and CD8 T-cell fractions were isolated with Dynabeads CD4 and CD8 positive selection kits. RNA was extracted with TriZol from bulk PBMCs, CD4 and CD8 fractions, and dextramer-positive and dextramer-negative fractions. Synthesis of TCR cDNA relied on 5'RACE template switching, a step that introduced a universal primer site along with unique molecular identifiers. cDNA synthesis was primed from both the TCR alpha and TCR beta constant segments. Two PCR steps were used to amplify libraries, with sample barcodes and sequencing adapters being added in the second step. Sequencing of libraries was performed on Illumina HiSeq 2500 (2x100 bp) or NovaSeq (2x150 bp). The authors processed their data as follows. MIGEC handled demultiplexing of reads and collapsing into UMI consensus sequences, while MiXCR performed V(D)J alignment. Vaccine-responding clonotypes were identified with edgeR using replicate PBMC samples, with FDR below 0.01 and a log2 fold change above 5 up to day 15 being required. Each bulk clonotype was labeled CD4 or CD8 based on which sequenced repertoire, CD4 or CD8, contained the clonotype at higher abundance. TCRdb reran the public reads through fastp at Q25 and MiXCR, keeping productive beta chains. Rows are combined by CDR3 protein, so each entry shows the most common genes and DNA. The V and J calls shown here were made by TCRdb, not taken from the authors' results. This sample comprises about 260,000 distinct CDR3 sequences, over 10% of them detected only once. Together, the top ten hold roughly 0.5% of the sample.

Material: CD4+ T cells sorted from PBMCs, obtained 45 days after the yellow fever booster vaccination. The source is a man aged 25-40 years who received the YFV17D yellow fever vaccine. The chain uses TRBV29-1 and TRBJ2-2, with 8 bases matching TRBD2. The CDR3 loop reads CSVVGTRDTGELFF. The DNA is as follows: TGCAGCGTTGTTGGGACTAGAGACACCGGGGAGCTGTTTTTT.